This T cell receptor beta chain is drawn from a study of identical twins. This CDR3 comprises 17 residues. From germline, CDR1 is SGHTA and CDR2 FQGNSA. Trimming left V 0 bases short and J 3 bases short, with 17 bases between. TCRdb re-called the 5' RACE reads with MiXCR, one entry per CDR3 protein. The table has around 1.7 million distinct CDR3 sequences, 32% seen once. General observations from the study: Out-of-frame alpha sequences shared between twins exhibited an excess of low generation probability. Zero-insertion analyses could be partly confounded by invariant MAIT and iNKT cells.

As concerns this clonotype: Its antigen is unknown.

Sequenced: cord blood. The chain has TRBV7-2 and TRBJ1-1; the D gene is possibly TRBD1 (6 bases). The source is a newborn girl in good health. CDR3 coding DNA: TGTGCCAGCAGCTTAGCGCCACAGGGATGGGGGGACACTGAAGCTTTCTTT. As protein: CASSLAPQGWGDTEAFF. The entire variable domain, with the rest obtained from reference TRBV7-2 and TRBJ1-1, is as follows: GAGVSQSPSNKVTEKGKDVELRCDPISGHTALYWYRQSLGQGLEFLIYFQGNSAPDKSGLPSDRFSAERTGGSVSTLTIQRTQQEDSAVYLCASSLAPQGWGDTEAFFGQGTRLTVV.